Included here is one T cell receptor beta chain sequence, with context. The sample comes from a study of blood T cell repertoires in COVID-19. At the level of the study: Nucleic acid was either cDNA or gDNA, and it came from T cells, B-cell-depleted T cells, or PBMCs.

Germline V lookup: CDR1 LNHNV, CDR2 YYDKDF (reference sequence). The CDR3 loop spans 11 amino acids. The germline V and J ends were trimmed by 5 bases and 9 bases, with 10 bases remaining between them. Authors' methods: Amplification of reference gene primers provided the estimated nucleated cell counts. Sequencing was performed with immunoSEQ multiplex PCR; in TCRdb, only in-frame clones are kept and a portion is missing. That table is the source of V, J and clone size, and D and trimming were worked out from the DNA. Altogether 45,000 to 65,000 clones are present, 83% being singletons, with the ten largest covering around 15%.

The receptor comes from a man aged 40-49 years with acute or convalescent COVID-19. This chain joins TRBV15 and TRBJ2-5; perhaps TRBD2 as D (5 bases). The material sequenced was peripheral blood. Here the CDR3 DNA reads TGTGCCACCAGCCCCCCCGGGGCCCAGTACTTC. Encoded protein: CATSPPGAQYF.